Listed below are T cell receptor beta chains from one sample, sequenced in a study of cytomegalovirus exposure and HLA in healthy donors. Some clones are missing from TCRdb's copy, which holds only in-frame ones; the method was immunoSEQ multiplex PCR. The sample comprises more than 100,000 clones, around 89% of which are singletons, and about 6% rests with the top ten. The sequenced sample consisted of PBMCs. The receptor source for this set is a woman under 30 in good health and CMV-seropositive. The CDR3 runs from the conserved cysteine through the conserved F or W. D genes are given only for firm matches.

TGTGCCAGCAGGGTAGACAGGACAACTAATGAAAAACTGTTTTTT,CASRVDRTTNEKLFF,TRBV27,NA,15,TRBJ1-4
TGTGCCAGCTCACAGGGACAGGGAGGTCTAAAGACTGAAGCTTTCTTT,CASSQGQGGLKTEAFF,TRBV18,TRBD1,16,TRBJ1-1
TGTGCCAGCAGCTTGGGGGGGGAGAGGACCCAGTACTTC,CASSLGGERTQYF,TRBV7-6,TRBD2,13,TRBJ2-5
TGTGCCAGCAGCTTAGTCCTGGCGGGAGGGCCACGGGAGCAGTACTTC,CASSLVLAGGPREQYF,TRBV11-3,TRBD2,16,TRBJ2-7
TGTGCCAGCTCAAAGACAGGAGATATGAACACTGAAGCTTTCTTT,CASSKTGDMNTEAFF,TRBV18,NA,15,TRBJ1-1
TGTGCCAGCAGCCTGACACAGGGTCACGGGGAGCTGTTTTTT,CASSLTQGHGELFF,TRBV11-3,NA,14,TRBJ2-2
TGTGCCAGCAGTTACGTGGGGGCCTATGGCTACACCTTC,CASSYVGAYGYTF,TRBV6-5,NA,13,TRBJ1-2
TGTGCCAGCAGCTCGACCCGGGACAGCTATGGCTACACCTTC,CASSSTRDSYGYTF,TRBV7-6,TRBD1,14,TRBJ1-2
TGTGCTAGCAGCAGATCAGGCGAGAAAGAGACCCAGTACTTC,CASSRSGEKETQYF,TRBV7-7,NA,14,TRBJ2-5
TGTGCCAGTAGTATAGCACTAGCGGGAGGAGAGACCCAGTACTTC,CASSIALAGGETQYF,TRBV19,TRBD2,15,TRBJ2-5
TGTGCCAGCAGCCCACAGGGTGTCTATTCTGAAGCTTTCTTT,CASSPQGVYSEAFF,TRBV6-1,NA,14,TRBJ1-1
TGTGCCAGCAGCGTAGGACTAGCGGAGTACAATGAGCAGTTCTTC,CASSVGLAEYNEQFF,TRBV9,TRBD2,15,TRBJ2-1
TGCGCCAGCAGCCCCCAGGGTCCCCATAACACTGAAGCTTTCTTT,CASSPQGPHNTEAFF,TRBV5-1,NA,15,TRBJ1-1
TGCGCCAGCAGCTTGGGGACAGGGGAGGAAAAACTGTTTTTT,CASSLGTGEEKLFF,TRBV5-1,TRBD1,14,TRBJ1-4
TGCGCCAGCAGCCCGAGACTAGCGGGAGCTTACGAGCAGTACTTC,CASSPRLAGAYEQYF,TRBV5-1,TRBD2,15,TRBJ2-7
TGTGCCAGCAGTTACTCTAAGCCCTACAATGAGCAGTTCTTC,CASSYSKPYNEQFF,TRBV6-5,NA,14,TRBJ2-1
TGTGCCTGGAGTGTCACACAGGGATACAATCAGCCCCAGCATTTT,CAWSVTQGYNQPQHF,TRBV30,NA,15,TRBJ1-5
TGTGCCAGCAGCTACACAGGGGCCACCTCACCCCTCCACTTT,CASSYTGATSPLHF,TRBV5-4,TRBD1,14,TRBJ1-6
TGCGCCAGCAGCCTTAGAAGGGGGGAGACCCAGTACTTC,CASSLRRGETQYF,TRBV5-1,NA,13,TRBJ2-5
TGTGCCAGCAGTGAAACCGGTACTTCCCAAGAGACCCAGTACTTC,CASSETGTSQETQYF,TRBV6-1,NA,15,TRBJ2-5
TGTGCCACCAGCAGAGATACAATCACGAACACCGGGGAGCTGTTTTTT,CATSRDTITNTGELFF,TRBV15,NA,16,TRBJ2-2
TGTGCCAGTAGCCTCGGACAGGGGGCAAATGGCTACACCTTC,CASSLGQGANGYTF,TRBV19,TRBD1,14,TRBJ1-2
TGCGCCAGCAGCTGGGCCCCGATCGGAAACACTGAAGCTTTCTTT,CASSWAPIGNTEAFF,TRBV5-1,NA,15,TRBJ1-1
TGTGCCAGTAGTAGGGGACAGGGCAATCAGCCCCAGCATTTT,CASSRGQGNQPQHF,TRBV19,TRBD1,14,TRBJ1-5
TGTGCCAGCAGCCCTCAGGGGGGCGAGACCCAGTACTTC,CASSPQGGETQYF,TRBV7-3,NA,13,TRBJ2-5
TGTGCCAGCAGCTTAGACCAGGCCCTCTATGGCTACACCTTC,CASSLDQALYGYTF,TRBV7-9,NA,14,TRBJ1-2
TGTGCCAGCAGTTTAAAAAGAGTGAGCATTCAGTACTTC,CASSLKRVSIQYF,TRBV27,NA,13,TRBJ2-4
TGCGCCAGCAGCTTGTGGGGGGAGGGCCACAATGAGCAGTTCTTC,CASSLWGEGHNEQFF,TRBV5-1,TRBD2,15,TRBJ2-1
TGCGCCAGCAGCCAAGATGAGCGTTCCCTGAACACTGAAGCTTTCTTT,CASSQDERSLNTEAFF,TRBV4-3,NA,16,TRBJ1-1
TGTGCCAGCAGGGGGGGGGACAGGATCTACAATGAGCAGTTCTTC,CASRGGDRIYNEQFF,TRBV6-1,NA,15,TRBJ2-1
TGTGCCAGCAGCATACCAGATTATGGCTACACCTTC,CASSIPDYGYTF,TRBV5-4,NA,12,TRBJ1-2
TGTGCCAGCAGTGAAAAAGCTGTACTCTATGGCTACACCTTC,CASSEKAVLYGYTF,TRBV2,NA,14,TRBJ1-2
TGTGCCAGCAGTGCTAGACAGTTCCAAGAGACCCAGTACTTC,CASSARQFQETQYF,TRBV2,NA,14,TRBJ2-5
TGTGCCATCAGTGGGACAGCCTTGAACACTGAAGCTTTCTTT,CAISGTALNTEAFF,TRBV10-3,NA,14,TRBJ1-1
TGTGCCAGCAGCGTCAACTCGTTTGCTAATGAAAAACTGTTTTTT,CASSVNSFANEKLFF,TRBV5-6,NA,15,TRBJ1-4
TGTGCCAGCAGCTTGGGGGCCGGCCTCAGCACTGAAGCTTTCTTT,CASSLGAGLSTEAFF,TRBV5-4,NA,15,TRBJ1-1
TGTGCCAGCAGCTTTACAGGGAAGCAGCAGTACTTC,CASSFTGKQQYF,TRBV5-8,NA,12,TRBJ2-7
TGTGCCAGCAGCTCCTACCAAGTCCGAGTCAATGAGCAGTTCTTC,CASSSYQVRVNEQFF,TRBV7-9,NA,15,TRBJ2-1
TGTGCCAGCAGCCTAGCCAGGGGGCCGGGCGGGGAGCTGTTTTTT,CASSLARGPGGELFF,TRBV14,TRBD1,15,TRBJ2-2
TGTGCCAGCATTCCCCTAGCGGGGATCACAGATACGCAGTATTTT,CASIPLAGITDTQYF,TRBV6-1,TRBD2,15,TRBJ2-3